The clone carrying this TCR beta chain occurred many times. Its antigen is unidentified. As for time point: newly diagnosed GD, antithyroid drugs for less than 3 months. RNA extracted from PBMCs served as the sequencing template. In building TCR beta libraries, iRepertoire HTBI primers were used together with Arm-PCR of CDR3 regions. From the multiplex PCR reads, TCRdb called clonotypes with MiXCR, one entry per CDR3 protein. The table shows approximately 230,000 distinct CDR3 sequences, with 15% to 20% occurring only once. This specimen belongs to a study of regulatory T cells in long-lasting Graves disease. Overall study findings and caveats: Analysis covered peripheral blood alone, not thyroid tissue. Newly diagnosed Graves' patients had higher TCR diversity than persistent ones.

Trimming removed 3 bases at V and 5 bases at J, with 14 bases between. The CDR3 has 14 amino acids. Source: peripheral blood mononuclear cells (PBMCs), taken at new diagnosis, from a patient treated with antithyroid drugs. This clonotype was sampled from a female donor with Graves disease. J is TRBJ2-7 and V is TRBV12-3 or TRBV12-4; D unclear. CDR3: CASSFGRSDHEQYF. The CDR3 DNA follows: TGTGCCAGCAGTTTCGGCAGGTCTGACCACGAGCAGTACTTC.